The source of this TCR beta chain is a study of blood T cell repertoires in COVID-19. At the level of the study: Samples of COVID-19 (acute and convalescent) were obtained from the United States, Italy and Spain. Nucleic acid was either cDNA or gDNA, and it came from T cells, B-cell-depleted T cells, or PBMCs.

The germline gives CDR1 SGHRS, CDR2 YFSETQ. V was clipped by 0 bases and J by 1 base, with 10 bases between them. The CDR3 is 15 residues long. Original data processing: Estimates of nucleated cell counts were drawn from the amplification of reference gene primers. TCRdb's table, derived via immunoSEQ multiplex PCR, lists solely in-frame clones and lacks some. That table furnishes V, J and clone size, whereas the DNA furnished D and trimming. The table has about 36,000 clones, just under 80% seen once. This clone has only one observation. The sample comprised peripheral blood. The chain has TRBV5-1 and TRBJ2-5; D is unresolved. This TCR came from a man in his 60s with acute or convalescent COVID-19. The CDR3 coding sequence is TGCGCCAGCAGCTTGGGCTTAACAACCCAAGAGACCCAGTACTTC. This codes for CASSLGLTTQETQYF.